The 21 T cell receptor beta chains reported below all come from one sample, sequenced in a study of response to subunit inactivated influenza vaccine. In TCRdb, the RT-PCR reads were re-called with MiXCR into one record per CDR3 protein. The sample yields roughly 500,000 distinct CDR3 sequences, roughly 23% seen once. The sample was also linked to a second study, of T cells expressing NK-cell markers. This second study notes: As the method of synthesis, 5'RACE template switching with UMIs yielded TCR beta cDNA.

This specimen consisted of CD4+ T cells sorted from PBMCs, obtained less than 13 days after vaccination. The receptors shown here come from a man in his fifties or sixties who received an inactivated influenza vaccine.

This clonotype occurred a few times. The chain is built from TRBV7-2 and TRBJ2-3; D is unclear. The CDR3 is 13 residues long. Germline CDR1 reads SGHTA; CDR2 reads FQGNSA. V was pared by 5 bases and J by 2 bases, with 8 bases between. The CDR3 here is CASSASYTDTQYF. The CDR3 nucleotides read TGTGCCAGCAGCGCAAGTTACACAGATACGCAGTATTTT. Full variable domain (remainder filled in from reference TRBV7-2 and TRBJ2-3): GAGVSQSPSNKVTEKGKDVELRCDPISGHTALYWYRQSLGQGLEFLIYFQGNSAPDKSGLPSDRFSAERTGGSVSTLTIQRTQQEDSAVYLCASSASYTDTQYFGPGTRLTVL.

The table lists this clonotype with a few counts. This rearrangement joins TRBV10-3 to TRBJ1-6; 10 positions agree with TRBD1. CDR1 is ENHRY, CDR2 SYGVKD, per germline. The V gene end was trimmed by 4 bases and the J gene end by 9 bases; junction bases not matched to a gene: 3. The CDR3 covers 14 residues. In nucleotides, the CDR3 is TGTGCCATCAGTGGGGACAGGGGTGGTTCACCCCTCCACTTT. Translating gives CAISGDRGGSPLHF.

This clonotype was recorded a few times. Here the CDR3 reads CASIHPGTPYEQYF. The CDR3 bases are TGTGCCAGCATCCACCCCGGTACCCCCTACGAGCAGTACTTC. This chain uses TRBV12-3 or TRBV12-4 with TRBJ2-7; D gene unclear. Trimming took 7 bases from V and 2 from J, leaving 15 bases between them. There are 14 residues in the CDR3.

The rearrangement links TRBV21-1 to TRBJ1-5; TRBD1, the table's D call, lacks a check against the DNA. TRBV21-1 is tagged as a pseudogene. The CDR3 is 16 amino acids. As DNA, the CDR3 is TGTGCCAGCAGCAAAGGCGACAGGGGGCGGCATCAGCCCCAGCATTTT. Translation: CASSKGDRGRHQPQHF.

The chain couples TRBV18 to TRBJ2-7; 8 bases agree with TRBD1. The trim removed 5 bases at V and 3 bases at J, leaving 6 bases unmatched. This CDR3 is 14 amino acids long. Per the germline V gene, CDR1 is KGHSH and CDR2 is LQKENI. The CDR3 region is CASSIGTGDYEQYF. CDR3 bases: TGTGCCAGCTCAATTGGGACAGGAGACTACGAGCAGTACTTC. The full variable domain, completed using reference TRBV18 and TRBJ2-7, is NAGVMQNPRHLVRRRGQEARLRCSPMKGHSHVYWYRQLPEEGLKFMVYLQKENIIDESGMPKERFSAEFPKEGPSILRIQQVVRGDSAAYFCASSIGTGDYEQYFGPGTRLTVT.

DNA for the CDR3: TGCGCCAGCAGCCAAGTTTTCCGAGCGGGCCTATCCTACAATGAGCAGTTCTTC. This translates into CASSQVFRAGLSYNEQFF. The chain links TRBV4-3 to TRBJ2-1; perhaps TRBD2 as D (6 bases). The CDR3 has 18 residues. Germline V gene lookup returns CDR1 LGHNA and CDR2 YSLEER. V lost 1 base, J lost 1 base, and 17 bases lay in between.

The chain recombines TRBV5-1 with TRBJ2-5; 13 nucleotides align to TRBD2. The V and J ends lost 3 bases and 2 bases, in that order; junction bases with no gene match: 4. Germline V CDR1 and CDR2: SGHRS, YFSETQ. The CDR3 loop spans 16 amino acids. Here the CDR3 reads CASSSGTSGVQETQYF. The CDR3, as DNA: TGCGCCAGCAGCTCCGGGACTAGCGGGGTTCAAGAGACCCAGTACTTC.

The chain links TRBV7-2 to TRBJ2-7; 13 bases align to TRBD2. Germline CDR1 and CDR2: SGHTA and FQGNSA. J gave up 6 bases and V 3 bases, and 2 bases lay outside the gene matches. CDR3 size: 14 residues. This CDR3 reads CASSFGLAGVEQYF. The CDR3 coding sequence is TGTGCCAGCAGCTTTGGACTAGCGGGAGTCGAGCAGTACTTC.

This clonotype was counted a few times. The J gene is TRBJ1-5, the V gene TRBV7-8, with TRBD1 as a possible D gene (6 bases). Germline V gene lookup returns CDR1 SGHVS and CDR2 FQNEAQ. This CDR3 region has 16 residues. V dropped 1 base and J dropped 4 bases, with 14 bases sitting between them. CDR3 residues: CASSLGRGAGNQPQHF. In nucleotides, the CDR3 is TGTGCCAGCAGCTTAGGCCGGGGGGCGGGAAATCAGCCCCAGCATTTT.

This clonotype was picked up a small number of times. The rearrangement links TRBV5-1 to TRBJ2-2; TRBD2 is a possible D gene (6 bases). The CDR3 is 16 amino acids. The germline V gene encodes CDR1 SGHRS and CDR2 YFSETQ. V was trimmed by 0 bases and J by 2 bases, leaving 11 bases between them. The CDR3 region is CASSLATSQNTGELFF. The DNA of the CDR3 is TGCGCCAGCAGCTTGGCAACTAGCCAAAACACCGGGGAGCTGTTTTTT.

This chain uses TRBV20-1 with TRBJ2-3; the match to TRBD2 covers 7 bases. Losses at the gene ends were 3 bases for V and 3 bases for J; bases not matched to a gene: 9. The CDR3 sequence is 15 residues long. In germline, CDR1 is DFQATT, CDR2 SNEGSKA (reference sequence). The CDR3 sequence: CSASRPGGGTDTQYF. The DNA of the CDR3 is TGCAGTGCTAGTCGACCGGGAGGAGGTACAGATACGCAGTATTTT.

This clonotype was detected only a few times. This chain connects TRBV20-1 to TRBJ1-4, with no clear D. Germline assignment: CDR1 DFQATT and CDR2 SNEGSKA (reference sequence). The V end was cut by 5 bases, the J end by 0 bases, with 7 bases between. The CDR3 has 13 residues. CDR3 sequence: CSAGRTTNEKLFF. The CDR3 DNA reads TGCAGTGCTGGACGGACAACTAATGAAAAACTGTTTTTT.

The V call is TRBV10-3, the J call TRBJ2-3, with 10 bases identical to TRBD2. V was pared by 5 bases and J by 6 bases, with 5 bases of the junction left unmatched. The germline V gene encodes CDR1 ENHRY and CDR2 SYGVKD. This CDR3 is built from 14 residues. CDR3 region: CAISSGRAGDTQYF. The CDR3 DNA reads TGTGCCATCAGTAGCGGGAGGGCCGGGGATACGCAGTATTTT.

V and J are TRBV18 and TRBJ2-3; 7 bases map to TRBD2. Germline V gives CDR1 KGHSH, CDR2 LQKENI. The CDR3 is 15 residues long. After removal of 3 bases from V and 3 bases from J, the junction contained 6 bases not matched to a gene. The chain's CDR3 is CASSPWSGETDTQYF. The CDR3 nucleotides are TGTGCCAGCTCACCCTGGAGCGGGGAGACAGATACGCAGTATTTT.

This clonotype has only a few counts. The chain is built from TRBV20-1 and TRBJ1-1, with 9 bases that match TRBD1. This CDR3 spans 13 amino acids. The ends lost 6 bases at V and 6 bases at J; junction bases unmatched: 8. Germline CDR1 and CDR2: DFQATT and SNEGSKA (reference sequence). The CDR3 spells CSAHRTGVSEAFF. The CDR3 DNA reads as TGCAGTGCCCATAGGACAGGGGTGTCTGAAGCTTTCTTT.

The chain uses TRBV29-1 and TRBJ1-5, with D perhaps matching TRBD1 (5 bases). CDR3 length equals 12 residues. The V end lost 3 bases, the J end lost 6 bases, and 9 bases lay between the germline ends. Germline-derived CDR1 and CDR2 are SQVTM and ANQGSEA. For the CDR3, the DNA is TGCAGCGTTGAGAAGAGGGGTCAGCCCCAGCATTTT. Protein product: CSVEKRGQPQHF.

This clonotype was observed a handful of times. The chain joins TRBV12-3 or TRBV12-4 to TRBJ2-1; D may match TRBD1 or TRBD2 (5 bases each). The V gene lost 5 bases and the J gene lost 3 bases, with 14 bases spanning the gap. This CDR3 comprises 15 residues. CDR3 sequence: CASSPSGTIYNEQFF. As DNA, the CDR3 is TGTGCCAGCAGTCCATCCGGGACGATCTACAATGAGCAGTTCTTC.

The chain is built from TRBV7-9 and TRBJ1-4, with D possibly matching TRBD1 (6 bases). The CDR3 totals 17 residues. Trimming cost V 3 bases and J 0 bases, with 14 bases left between them. Germline V gene lookup returns CDR1 SEHNR and CDR2 FQNEAQ (reference sequence). CDR3 amino acids: CASSLATGSATNEKLFF. The CDR3 nucleotides read TGTGCCAGCAGCTTGGCCACAGGGAGTGCAACTAATGAAAAACTGTTTTTT.

This clonotype was seen only a few times. V is TRBV11-1 and J is TRBJ1-3; 7 positions agree with TRBD1. Germline CDR1 SGHAT, CDR2 FQDESV (reference sequence). J gave up 0 bases and V 4 bases, and 12 bases lay outside the gene matches. The CDR3 loop spans 18 amino acids. The CDR3 bases are TGTGCCAGCAGCTCCGACAGGGTAGGGATACCCTCTGGAAACACCATATATTTT. Translating it yields CASSSDRVGIPSGNTIYF.

In this sample, this clonotype turned up a few times. The rearrangement joins TRBV5-1 to TRBJ2-7, with unresolved D. The CDR3 totals 16 residues. Germline V CDR1 and CDR2: SGHRS, YFSETQ. The V end lost 4 bases, the J end lost 0 bases, and 17 bases lay between the germline ends. CDR3 sequence: CASSPTPGPLSYEQYF. The DNA of the CDR3 is TGCGCCAGCAGCCCTACCCCGGGTCCCCTCTCCTACGAGCAGTACTTC.

V usage is TRBV13 and J usage is TRBJ2-2; D unclear. Germline CDR1 is PRHDT and CDR2 is FYEKMQ (reference sequence). The CDR3 sequence is 16 residues long. Trimming left V 4 bases short and J 5 bases short, with 17 bases between. The CDR3 sequence is CASSSPATNPTGELFF. CDR3 nucleotides: TGTGCCAGCAGCTCCCCCGCGACAAATCCGACCGGGGAGCTGTTTTTT.